These T cell receptor beta chains were read from a single sample in a study of T cells in localized non-small cell lung cancer. Data came from immunoSEQ multiplex PCR; TCRdb stores just in-frame clones and leaves some out. The table shows tens of thousands of clones, with around 89% occurring only once. Source: peripheral blood, taken before any cancer treatment. The source is a female donor at least 60 years old with stage III squamous cell lung carcinoma. The CDR3 runs from the conserved cysteine through the conserved F or W.

v_gene: TRBV7-9
j_gene: TRBJ2-7
CDR3aa: CASSRYRASYEQYF

v_gene: TRBV6-1
j_gene: TRBJ1-2
CDR3aa: CASSEAHRNYGYTF

v_gene: TRBV13
j_gene: TRBJ2-3
CDR3aa: CASSLGLSGGTDTQYF

v_gene: TRBV5-1
j_gene: TRBJ1-3
CDR3aa: CASSPSSGNTIYF

v_gene: TRBV18
j_gene: TRBJ1-5
CDR3aa: CASSLRLGAGQPQHF

v_gene: TRBV11-2
j_gene: TRBJ2-3
CDR3aa: CASSLAPFTDTQYF

v_gene: TRBV28
j_gene: TRBJ2-3
CDR3aa: CASSQGGTDTQYF

v_gene: TRBV5-5
j_gene: TRBJ1-2
CDR3aa: CASSLEGQSYGYTF

v_gene: TRBV19
j_gene: TRBJ1-2
CDR3aa: CASSMRGDYGYTF

v_gene: TRBV9
j_gene: TRBJ2-5
CDR3aa: CASSVAPGNQETQYF

v_gene: TRBV6-5
j_gene: TRBJ2-2
CDR3aa: CASSYYSATGELFF

v_gene: TRBV20-1
j_gene: TRBJ2-5
CDR3aa: CSAAPWETQYF

v_gene: TRBV5-4
j_gene: TRBJ2-7
CDR3aa: CASSFGGQVPREQYF

v_gene: TRBV29-1
j_gene: TRBJ1-5
CDR3aa: CSVQTQGTGPQHF

v_gene: TRBV18
j_gene: TRBJ1-4
CDR3aa: CASSPTGANEKLFF

v_gene: TRBV5-1
j_gene: TRBJ1-2
CDR3aa: CASSSGQGNYGYTF

v_gene: TRBV5-1
j_gene: TRBJ1-1
CDR3aa: CASSLQGRGNTEAFF

v_gene: TRBV6-1
j_gene: TRBJ1-2
CDR3aa: CASSIDRTGGYTF

v_gene: TRBV21-1
j_gene: TRBJ1-4
CDR3aa: CASSKAGQSNEKLFF

v_gene: TRBV6-5
j_gene: TRBJ2-7
CDR3aa: CASSSWDSYEQYF

v_gene: TRBV15
j_gene: TRBJ2-3
CDR3aa: CATSRGVLQVTDTQYF

v_gene: TRBV27
j_gene: TRBJ1-4
CDR3aa: CASSLGPANEKLFF

v_gene: TRBV10-3
j_gene: TRBJ1-4
CDR3aa: CATHSGILQGDEKLFF

v_gene: TRBV2
j_gene: TRBJ2-5
CDR3aa: CASSGGLQETQYF

v_gene: TRBV2
j_gene: TRBJ2-7
CDR3aa: CASRGTGSTYEQYF

v_gene: TRBV5-1
j_gene: TRBJ2-7
CDR3aa: CASSFGQLYEQYF

v_gene: TRBV19
j_gene: TRBJ1-1
CDR3aa: CASSRRPEAFF

v_gene: TRBV29-1
j_gene: TRBJ2-1
CDR3aa: CSVQGANEQFF

v_gene: TRBV5-6
j_gene: TRBJ2-2
CDR3aa: CASSWPSAGELFF

v_gene: TRBV5-1
j_gene: TRBJ1-5
CDR3aa: CASSLDPGNSNQPQHF

v_gene: TRBV10-2
j_gene: TRBJ2-1
CDR3aa: CASGRGGGSYNEQFF